The sequence of this T cell receptor (beta chain) was determined in a study of blood T cells in healthy people across ages. Next came a second PCR, run for 7 to 11 cycles, which used a sample-barcoded 5' primer along with a J-beta primer mix. All cDNA molecules were each tagged by a template-switch adaptor with 12 random nucleotides. Using its own MiXCR run on the 5' RACE reads, TCRdb lists one record per CDR3 protein. The sample has about 560,000 distinct CDR3 sequences, around a quarter seen once; the top ten hold approximately 4%. Germline V gene sequence: CDR1 SGHAT, CDR2 FQDESV (reference sequence). The J segment lost 4 bases and the V segment lost 1 base, leaving 13 bases of the junction unmatched. The CDR3 is made up of 20 amino acids. Another study also made use of these data, one on T cells of mothers and their children.

Input material: blood. J is TRBJ2-2 and V is TRBV11-1; TRBD2 matches 12 bases. This clonotype originated in a boy between 2 and 10 years old in good health. CDR3 region: CASSLELAGGPVGGTGELFF. Written as DNA, the CDR3 is TGTGCCAGCAGCTTAGAGCTAGCGGGAGGGCCGGTCGGCGGCACCGGGGAGCTGTTTTTT.